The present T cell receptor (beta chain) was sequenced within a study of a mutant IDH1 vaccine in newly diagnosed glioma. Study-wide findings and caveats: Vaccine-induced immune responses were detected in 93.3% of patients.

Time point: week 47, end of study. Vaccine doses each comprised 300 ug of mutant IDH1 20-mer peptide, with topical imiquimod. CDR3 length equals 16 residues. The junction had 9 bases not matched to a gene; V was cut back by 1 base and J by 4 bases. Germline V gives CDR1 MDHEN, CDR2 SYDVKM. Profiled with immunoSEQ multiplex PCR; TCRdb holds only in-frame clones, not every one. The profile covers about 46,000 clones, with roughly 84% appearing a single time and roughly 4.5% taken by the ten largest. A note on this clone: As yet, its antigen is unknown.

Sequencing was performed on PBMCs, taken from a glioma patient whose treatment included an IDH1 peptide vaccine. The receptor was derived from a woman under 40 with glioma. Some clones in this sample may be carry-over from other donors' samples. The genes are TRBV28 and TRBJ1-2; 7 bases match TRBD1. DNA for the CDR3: TGTGCCAGCAGTTTATCCGGGACAGCCTATTCCTATGGCTACACCTTC. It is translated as CASSLSGTAYSYGYTF.